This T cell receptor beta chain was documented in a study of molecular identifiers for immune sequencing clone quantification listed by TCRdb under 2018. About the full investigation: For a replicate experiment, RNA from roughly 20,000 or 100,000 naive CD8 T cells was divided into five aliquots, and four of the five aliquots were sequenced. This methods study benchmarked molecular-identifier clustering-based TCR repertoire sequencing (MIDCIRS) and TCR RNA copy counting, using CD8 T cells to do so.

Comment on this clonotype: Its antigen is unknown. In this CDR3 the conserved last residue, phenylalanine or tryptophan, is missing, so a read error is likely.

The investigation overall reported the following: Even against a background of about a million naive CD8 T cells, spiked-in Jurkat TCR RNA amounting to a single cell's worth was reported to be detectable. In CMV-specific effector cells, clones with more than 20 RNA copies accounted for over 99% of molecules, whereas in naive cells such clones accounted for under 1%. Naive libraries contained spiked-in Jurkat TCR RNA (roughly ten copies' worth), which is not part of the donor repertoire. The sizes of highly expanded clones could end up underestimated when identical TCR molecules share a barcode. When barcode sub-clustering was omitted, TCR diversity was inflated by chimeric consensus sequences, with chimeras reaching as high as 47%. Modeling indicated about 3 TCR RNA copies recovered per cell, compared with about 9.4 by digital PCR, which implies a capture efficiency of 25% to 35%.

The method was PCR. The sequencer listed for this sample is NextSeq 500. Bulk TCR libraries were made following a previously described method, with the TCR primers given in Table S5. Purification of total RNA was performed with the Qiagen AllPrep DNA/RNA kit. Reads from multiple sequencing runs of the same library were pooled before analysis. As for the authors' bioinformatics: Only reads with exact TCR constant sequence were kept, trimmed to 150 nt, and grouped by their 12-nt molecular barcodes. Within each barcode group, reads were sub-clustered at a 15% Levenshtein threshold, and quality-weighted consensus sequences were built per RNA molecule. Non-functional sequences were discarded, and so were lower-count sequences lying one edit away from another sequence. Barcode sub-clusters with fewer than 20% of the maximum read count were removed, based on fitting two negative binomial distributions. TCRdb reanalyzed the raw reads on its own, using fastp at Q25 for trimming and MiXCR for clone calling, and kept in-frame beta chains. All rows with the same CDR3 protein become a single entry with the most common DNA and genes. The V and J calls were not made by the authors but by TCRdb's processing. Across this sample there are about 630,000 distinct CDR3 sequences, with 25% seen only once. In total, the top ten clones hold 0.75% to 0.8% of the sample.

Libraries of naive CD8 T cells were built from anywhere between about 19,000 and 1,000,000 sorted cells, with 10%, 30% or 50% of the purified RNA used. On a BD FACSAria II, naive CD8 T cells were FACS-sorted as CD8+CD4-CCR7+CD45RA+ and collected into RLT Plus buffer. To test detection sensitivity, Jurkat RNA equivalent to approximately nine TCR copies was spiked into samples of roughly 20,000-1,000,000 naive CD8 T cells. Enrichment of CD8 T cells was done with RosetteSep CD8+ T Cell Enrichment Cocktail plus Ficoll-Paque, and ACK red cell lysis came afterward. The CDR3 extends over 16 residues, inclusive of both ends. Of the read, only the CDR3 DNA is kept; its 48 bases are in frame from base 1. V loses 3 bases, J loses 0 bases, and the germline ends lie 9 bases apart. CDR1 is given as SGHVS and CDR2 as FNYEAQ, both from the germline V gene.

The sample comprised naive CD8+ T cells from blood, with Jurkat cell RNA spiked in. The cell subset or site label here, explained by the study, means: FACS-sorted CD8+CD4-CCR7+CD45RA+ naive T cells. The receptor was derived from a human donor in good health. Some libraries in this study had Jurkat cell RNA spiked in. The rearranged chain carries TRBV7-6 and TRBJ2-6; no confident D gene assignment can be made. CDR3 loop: CASSFLESSGANVLTS. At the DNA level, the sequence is TGTGCCAGCAGCTTTTTGGAGAGCTCTGGGGCCAACGTCCTGACTTCC.